The text below deals with one T cell receptor (beta chain). These data belong to a study of shared clonotypes between healthy human individuals. Germline values: CDR1 LNHNV, CDR2 YYDKDF (reference sequence). The CDR3 runs 14 residues. Trimming took 0 bases from V and 8 from J, leaving 11 bases between them. Produced via immunoSEQ multiplex PCR; TCRdb's table is partial and in-frame only. The data show under 1,100,000 clones, about 80% seen once. Sequenced: memory CD4+ T cells from PBMCs. Subset in this sample: CD45RA-negative fraction. This chain links TRBV15 with TRBJ2-1; D is undetermined. This receptor was identified in a man younger than 30 in good health. Some clones in this sample may be carry-over from other donors' samples. CDR3 bases: TGTGCCACCAGCAGAGATCGATCATTGGATGAGCAGTTCTTC. This encodes CATSRDRSLDEQFF.